The clone carrying this T cell receptor (beta chain) was observed a few times. The sample comes from a study of T-cell reconstitution after alpha-beta-depleted transplantation in children. Researchers prepared the TCRbeta library using unique molecular identifiers, the study reports. MiXCR, run by TCRdb on the PCR reads, gives a single entry per CDR3 protein. The sample has some 600,000 distinct CDR3 sequences, approximately 15% seen once. V trimming: 0 bases; J trimming: 7 bases; junction bases outside the gene matches: 9. The CDR3 loop spans 16 amino acids. CDR1 is SGHRS, CDR2 YFSETQ, per germline. Sequences were derived from PBMCs from the stem cell graft donor, sampled from the stem cell graft. The TCR sequence derives from a human donor who donated a stem cell graft to a child with acute myeloid leukemia. The V and J genes are TRBV5-1 and TRBJ2-1, with 8 nucleotides matching TRBD1. The CDR3: CASSLEWTGSVNEQFF. Here the CDR3 DNA reads TGCGCCAGCAGCTTGGAATGGACAGGGTCTGTTAATGAGCAGTTCTTC.